These 11 T cell receptor beta chains share one sample of origin, sequenced in a study of blood T cells in healthy people across ages. Through a sample-barcoded 5' primer and a J-beta primer mix, a second PCR was run for 7 to 11 cycles. MiXCR was run by TCRdb on the 5' RACE reads, yielding one entry per CDR3 protein. Of approximately 1.5 million distinct CDR3 sequences listed, roughly 32% are singletons. The specimen sequenced was blood. These receptors all stem from a woman younger than 45 in good health.

Here the CDR3 reads CASSEGNRETQYF. The CDR3 DNA follows: TGCGCCAGCAGTGAGGGGAATAGAGAGACCCAGTACTTC. V usage is TRBV10-2 and J usage is TRBJ2-5; D is ambiguous. Germline lookup yields CDR1 WSHSY and CDR2 SAAADI. This CDR3 region has 13 residues. Trimming left V 2 bases short and J 4 bases short, with 8 bases between.

The rearrangement joins TRBV28 to TRBJ2-1; tentatively, D is TRBD1 (6 bases). CDR1 and CDR2 from the germline V gene are MDHEN and SYDVKM. This CDR3 is built from 15 residues. The V and J ends lost 2 bases and 6 bases respectively, with 14 bases between them. DNA of the CDR3: TGTGCCAGCAGTTTAGATTCCCGACAGGCCAATGAGCAGTTCTTC. Residues: CASSLDSRQANEQFF.

CDR3 nucleotides: TGTGCCAGCAGCTTAGAGTTTCCCGGGGAGACCCAGTACTTC. Translating it yields CASSLEFPGETQYF. The chain recombines TRBV7-2 with TRBJ2-5; D ambiguous. V was clipped by 1 base and J by 5 bases, with 11 bases between them. The CDR3 runs to 14 residues. The germline gives CDR1 SGHTA, CDR2 FQGNSA.

This CDR3 reads CASSVTGIGQPQHF. The CDR3 coding sequence is TGTGCCAGCAGTGTAACAGGGATAGGTCAGCCCCAGCATTTT. This rearrangement joins TRBV2 to TRBJ1-5; D may be TRBD1 (6 bases). The V and J ends lost 4 bases and 6 bases respectively, with 13 bases between them. The CDR3 extends over 14 amino acids. The germline V gene has CDR1 SNHLY and CDR2 FYNNEI.

This clonotype was observed a handful of times. For the CDR3, the DNA is TGTGCCAGCAGCCAAGCCCTGGAAGGGACAGATACGCAGTATTTT. Translation: CASSQALEGTDTQYF. The rearrangement uses TRBV4-2 and TRBJ2-3; D gene unclear. The CDR3 has 15 residues. V lost 1 base to trimming and J lost 3 bases, with 11 bases between them. CDR1 and CDR2 from the germline V gene are LGHNA and YNFKEQ.

The rearrangement joins TRBV4-1 to TRBJ1-5; 11 nucleotides align to TRBD1. The length of the CDR3 is 16 residues. Trimming cost V 4 bases and J 7 bases; bases outside gene matches: 9. Germline CDR1 reads MGHRA; CDR2 reads YSYEKL. The CDR3 sequence is CASSPSDRGHGQPQHF. The CDR3, as DNA: TGCGCCAGCAGCCCCTCGGACAGGGGGCACGGGCAGCCCCAGCATTTT.

The chain links TRBV6-1 to TRBJ2-7; no reliable D call. Germline-derived CDR1 and CDR2 are MNHNS and SASEGT. Trimming cost V 6 bases and J 4 bases, with 13 bases left between them. The CDR3 is 13 residues long. CDR3 loop: CASRVDTVYEQYF. The DNA for the CDR3 is TGTGCCAGCAGGGTCGACACGGTTTACGAGCAGTACTTC.

V usage is TRBV6-2 or TRBV6-3 and J usage is TRBJ1-5; D gene uncertain. The CDR3 loop spans 13 amino acids. The V end lost 2 bases, the J end lost 4 bases, and 6 bases lay between the germline ends. CDR1 is MNHEY and CDR2 is SVGEGT in the germline V gene. The CDR3 reads CASSYERNQPQHF. Written as DNA, the CDR3 is TGTGCCAGCAGTTACGAGAGGAATCAGCCCCAGCATTTT.

The chain employs TRBV30 and TRBJ2-7; 8 nucleotides match TRBD1. CDR3 length: 14 amino acids. Germline V lookup: CDR1 GTSNPN, CDR2 SVGIG (reference sequence). The junction had 7 bases not matched to a gene; V was cut back by 4 bases and J by 2 bases. The CDR3 loop is CAWTGTGRPYEQYF. In nucleotides, the CDR3 is TGTGCCTGGACCGGGACAGGTCGACCCTACGAGCAGTACTTC.

In its sample, this clonotype was seen many times. This sequence joins TRBV7-2 and TRBJ2-3; maybe TRBD1 (6 bases). Per the germline V gene, CDR1 is SGHTA and CDR2 is FQGNSA. The CDR3 length is 15 residues. V shed 5 bases and J shed 0 bases, with 12 bases lying between them. The CDR3 sequence is CASSPSRGSTDTQYF. The CDR3 DNA follows: TGTGCCAGCAGCCCCTCGAGGGGGAGCACAGATACGCAGTATTTT. Together with reference TRBV7-2 and TRBJ2-3, the CDR3 gives the full variable domain: GAGVSQSPSNKVTEKGKDVELRCDPISGHTALYWYRQSLGQGLEFLIYFQGNSAPDKSGLPSDRFSAERTGGSVSTLTIQRTQQEDSAVYLCASSPSRGSTDTQYFGPGTRLTVL.

The rearrangement joins TRBV20-1 to TRBJ2-1; a weak D match, TRBD2 (6 bases). The CDR3 totals 15 residues. Trimming shortened V by 3 bases and J by 8 bases, and 20 bases separated the two germline ends. Germline loops: CDR1 DFQATT, CDR2 SNEGSKA (reference sequence). The CDR3 DNA is TGCAGTGCTAGTCCTAGACTAGGGATTAGGGATGAGCAGTTCTTC. Amino acids: CSASPRLGIRDEQFF.